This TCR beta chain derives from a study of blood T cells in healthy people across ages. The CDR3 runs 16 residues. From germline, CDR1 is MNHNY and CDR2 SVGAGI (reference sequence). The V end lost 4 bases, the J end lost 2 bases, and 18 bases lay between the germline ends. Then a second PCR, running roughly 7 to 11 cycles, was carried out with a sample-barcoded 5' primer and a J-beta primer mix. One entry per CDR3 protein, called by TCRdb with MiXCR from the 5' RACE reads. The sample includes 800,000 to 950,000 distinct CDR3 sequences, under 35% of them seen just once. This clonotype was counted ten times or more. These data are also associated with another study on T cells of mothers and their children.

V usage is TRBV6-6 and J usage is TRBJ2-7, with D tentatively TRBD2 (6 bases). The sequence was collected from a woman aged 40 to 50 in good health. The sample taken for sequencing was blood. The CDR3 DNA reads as TGTGCCAGCAGTTCCGGCGGGGTTGATATGGCCTACGAGCAGTACTTC. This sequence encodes CASSSGGVDMAYEQYF.